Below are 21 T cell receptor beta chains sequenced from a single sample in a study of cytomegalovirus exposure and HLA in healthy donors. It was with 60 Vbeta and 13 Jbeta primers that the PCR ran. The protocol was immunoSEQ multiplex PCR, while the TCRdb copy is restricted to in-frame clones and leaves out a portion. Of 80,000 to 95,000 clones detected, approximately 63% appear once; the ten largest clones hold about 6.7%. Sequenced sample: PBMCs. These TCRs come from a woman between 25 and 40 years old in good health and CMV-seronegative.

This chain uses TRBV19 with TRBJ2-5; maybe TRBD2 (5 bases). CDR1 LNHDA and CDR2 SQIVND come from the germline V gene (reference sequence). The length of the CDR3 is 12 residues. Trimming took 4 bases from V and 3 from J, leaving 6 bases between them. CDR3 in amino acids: CASSKREETQYF. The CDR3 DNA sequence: TGTGCCAGTAGTAAGAGGGAAGAGACCCAGTACTTC.

In DNA, the CDR3 is TGTGCCAGCAGCTTGTCTAGCGGAAACACAGATACGCAGTATTTT. Its translation is CASSLSSGNTDTQYF. J is TRBJ2-3 and V is TRBV5-4; TRBD2 matches 7 bases. The ends lost 1 base at V and 2 bases at J; junction bases unmatched: 4. CDR1 is SGHNT and CDR2 is YYREEE in the germline V gene (reference sequence). This CDR3 has 15 residues.

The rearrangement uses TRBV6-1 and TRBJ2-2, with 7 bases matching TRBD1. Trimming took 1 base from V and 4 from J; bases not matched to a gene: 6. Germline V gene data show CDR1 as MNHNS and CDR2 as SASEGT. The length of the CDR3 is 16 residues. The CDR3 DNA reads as TGTGCCAGCAGTGAAGGGGTCAGGGGGATCACCGGGGAGCTGTTTTTT. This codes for CASSEGVRGITGELFF.

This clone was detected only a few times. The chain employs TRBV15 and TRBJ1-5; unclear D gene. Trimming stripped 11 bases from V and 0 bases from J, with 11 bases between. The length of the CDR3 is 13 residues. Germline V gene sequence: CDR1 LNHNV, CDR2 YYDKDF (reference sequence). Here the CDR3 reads CAAAATSNQPQHF. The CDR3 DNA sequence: TGTGCCGCCGCGGCAACTAGCAATCAGCCCCAGCATTTT.

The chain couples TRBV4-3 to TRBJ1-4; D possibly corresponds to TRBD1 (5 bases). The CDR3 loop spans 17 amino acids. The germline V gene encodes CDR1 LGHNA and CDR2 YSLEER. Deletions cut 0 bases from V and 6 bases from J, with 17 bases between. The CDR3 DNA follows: TGCGCCAGCAGCCAAGACCAGGAGACAGCTTCCCATGAAAAACTGTTTTTT. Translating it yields CASSQDQETASHEKLFF.

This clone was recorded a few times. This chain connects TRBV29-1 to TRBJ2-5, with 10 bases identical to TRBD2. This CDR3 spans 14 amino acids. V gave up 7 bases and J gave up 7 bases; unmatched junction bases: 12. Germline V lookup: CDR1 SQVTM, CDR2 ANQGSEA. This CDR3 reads CSAGRTSGVGTQYF. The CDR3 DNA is TGCAGCGCTGGAAGGACTAGCGGAGTAGGGACCCAGTACTTC.

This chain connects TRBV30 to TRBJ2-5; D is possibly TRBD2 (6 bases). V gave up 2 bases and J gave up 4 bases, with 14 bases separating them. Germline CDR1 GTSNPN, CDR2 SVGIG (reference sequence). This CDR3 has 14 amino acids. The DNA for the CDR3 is TGTGCCTGGAGTTTAGTGACTAGTATAGAGACCCAGTACTTC. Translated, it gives CAWSLVTSIETQYF.

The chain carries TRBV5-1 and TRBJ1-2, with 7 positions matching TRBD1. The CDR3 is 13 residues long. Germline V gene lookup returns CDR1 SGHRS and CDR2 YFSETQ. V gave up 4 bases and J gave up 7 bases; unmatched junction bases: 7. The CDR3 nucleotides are TGCGCCAGCAGCCTAAGACAGGGAGTTGGCTACACCTTC. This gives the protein CASSLRQGVGYTF.

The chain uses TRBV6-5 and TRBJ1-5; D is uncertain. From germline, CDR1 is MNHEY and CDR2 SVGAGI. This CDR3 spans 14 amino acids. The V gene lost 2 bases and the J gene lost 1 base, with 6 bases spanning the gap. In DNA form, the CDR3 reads TGTGCCAGCAGTTACAAGCTCAGCAATCAGCCCCAGCATTTT. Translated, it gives CASSYKLSNQPQHF.

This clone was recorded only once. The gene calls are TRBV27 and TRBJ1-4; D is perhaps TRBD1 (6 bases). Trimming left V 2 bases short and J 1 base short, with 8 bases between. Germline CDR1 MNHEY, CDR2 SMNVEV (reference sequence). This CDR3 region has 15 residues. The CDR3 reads CASSLRGGTNEKLFF. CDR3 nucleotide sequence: TGTGCCAGCAGTTTAAGAGGGGGAACTAATGAAAAACTGTTTTTT.

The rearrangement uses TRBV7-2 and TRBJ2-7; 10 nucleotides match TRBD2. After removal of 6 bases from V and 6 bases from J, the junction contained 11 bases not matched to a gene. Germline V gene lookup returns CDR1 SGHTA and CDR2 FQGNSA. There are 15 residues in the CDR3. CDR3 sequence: CASRLFPGLALEQYF. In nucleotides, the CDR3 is TGTGCCAGCAGGCTATTTCCGGGACTAGCGCTCGAGCAGTACTTC. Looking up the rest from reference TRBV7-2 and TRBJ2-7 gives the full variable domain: GAGVSQSPSNKVTEKGKDVELRCDPISGHTALYWYRQSLGQGLEFLIYFQGNSAPDKSGLPSDRFSAERTGGSVSTLTIQRTQQEDSAVYLCASRLFPGLALEQYFGPGTRLTVT.

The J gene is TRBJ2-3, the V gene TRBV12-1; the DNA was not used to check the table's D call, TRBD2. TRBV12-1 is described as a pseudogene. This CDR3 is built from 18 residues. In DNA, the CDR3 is TGTGCCAGCAGCTTGACCCCCCGGAGGGCCGGTTACACAGATACGCAGTATTTT. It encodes CASSLTPRRAGYTDTQYF.

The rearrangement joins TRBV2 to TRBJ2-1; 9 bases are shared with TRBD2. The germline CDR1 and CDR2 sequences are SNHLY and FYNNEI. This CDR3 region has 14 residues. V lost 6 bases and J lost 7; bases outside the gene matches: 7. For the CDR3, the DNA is TGTGCCAGCAGGGGAAGGCTAGCGGGGAATGAGCAGTTCTTC. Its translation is CASRGRLAGNEQFF.

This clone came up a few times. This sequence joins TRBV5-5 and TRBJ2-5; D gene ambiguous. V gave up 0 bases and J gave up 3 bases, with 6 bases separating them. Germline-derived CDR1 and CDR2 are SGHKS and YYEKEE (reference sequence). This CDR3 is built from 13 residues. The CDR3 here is CASSLVGEETQYF. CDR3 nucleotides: TGTGCCAGCAGCTTGGTAGGAGAAGAGACCCAGTACTTC.

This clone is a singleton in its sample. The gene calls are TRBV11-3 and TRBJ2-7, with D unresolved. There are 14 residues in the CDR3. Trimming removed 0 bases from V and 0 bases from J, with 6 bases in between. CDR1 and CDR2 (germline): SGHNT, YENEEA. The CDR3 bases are TGTGCCAGCAGCTTAGATCCCAACTCCTACGAGCAGTACTTC. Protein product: CASSLDPNSYEQYF. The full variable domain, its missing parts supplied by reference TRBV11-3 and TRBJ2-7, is EAGVVQSPRYKIIEKKQPVAFWCNPISGHNTLYWYLQNLGQGPELLIRYENEEAVDDSQLPKDRFSAERLKGVDSTLKIQPAELGDSAVYLCASSLDPNSYEQYFGPGTRLTVT.

CDR3 in DNA: TGTGCCAGCAGTTTTCTTGGGGGCGCCTACGAGCAGTACTTC. It specifies CASSFLGGAYEQYF. The genes are TRBV27 and TRBJ2-7, with a weak D call TRBD1 (6 bases). The CDR3 consists of 14 residues. V lost 3 bases to trimming and J lost 2 bases, with 11 bases between them. The germline CDR1 and CDR2 sequences are MNHEY and SMNVEV (reference sequence).

CDR3 protein: CASSLDGGASEQYF. CDR3 nucleotide sequence: TGTGCCAGCAGCTTAGATGGGGGGGCGAGCGAGCAGTACTTC. The rearrangement joins TRBV7-6 to TRBJ2-7; D may be TRBD2 (7 bases). The CDR3 has 14 amino acids. Germline V lookup: CDR1 SGHVS, CDR2 FNYEAQ. The V end was cut by 1 base, the J end by 6 bases, with 13 bases between.

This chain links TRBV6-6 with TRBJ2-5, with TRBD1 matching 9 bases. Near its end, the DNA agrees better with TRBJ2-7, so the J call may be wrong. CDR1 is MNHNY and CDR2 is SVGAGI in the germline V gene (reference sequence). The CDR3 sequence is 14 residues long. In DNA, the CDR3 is TGTGCCAGCAGTCCGACAGGGGGTTCCTACGAGCAGTACTTC. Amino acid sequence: CASSPTGGSYEQYF.

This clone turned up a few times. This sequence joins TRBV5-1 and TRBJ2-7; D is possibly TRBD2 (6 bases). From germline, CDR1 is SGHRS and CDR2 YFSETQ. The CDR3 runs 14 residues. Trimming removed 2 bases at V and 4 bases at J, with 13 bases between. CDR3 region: CASSFRELPYEQYF. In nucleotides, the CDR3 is TGCGCCAGCAGCTTCCGGGAGCTCCCATACGAGCAGTACTTC.

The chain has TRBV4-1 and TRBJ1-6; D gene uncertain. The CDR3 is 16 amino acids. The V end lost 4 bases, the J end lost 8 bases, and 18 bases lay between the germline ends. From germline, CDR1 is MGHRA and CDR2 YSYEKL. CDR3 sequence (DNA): TGCGCCAGCAGCCCGGCCCCTACTGTCCGGGATTCACCCCTCCACTTT. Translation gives CASSPAPTVRDSPLHF.

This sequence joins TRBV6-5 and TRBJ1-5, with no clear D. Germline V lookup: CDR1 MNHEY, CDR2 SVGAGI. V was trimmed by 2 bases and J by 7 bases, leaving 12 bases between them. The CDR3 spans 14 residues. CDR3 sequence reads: CASSYIIGGQPQHF. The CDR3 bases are TGTGCCAGCAGTTACATAATTGGCGGACAGCCCCAGCATTTT.